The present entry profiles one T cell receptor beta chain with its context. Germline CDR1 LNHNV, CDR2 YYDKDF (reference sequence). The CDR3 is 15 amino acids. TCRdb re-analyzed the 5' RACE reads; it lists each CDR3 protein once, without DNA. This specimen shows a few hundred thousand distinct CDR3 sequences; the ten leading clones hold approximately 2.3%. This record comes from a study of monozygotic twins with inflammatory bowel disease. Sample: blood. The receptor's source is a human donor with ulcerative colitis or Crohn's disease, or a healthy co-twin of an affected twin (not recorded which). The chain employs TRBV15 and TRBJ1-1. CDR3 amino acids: CATSRSGSGGNEAFF.